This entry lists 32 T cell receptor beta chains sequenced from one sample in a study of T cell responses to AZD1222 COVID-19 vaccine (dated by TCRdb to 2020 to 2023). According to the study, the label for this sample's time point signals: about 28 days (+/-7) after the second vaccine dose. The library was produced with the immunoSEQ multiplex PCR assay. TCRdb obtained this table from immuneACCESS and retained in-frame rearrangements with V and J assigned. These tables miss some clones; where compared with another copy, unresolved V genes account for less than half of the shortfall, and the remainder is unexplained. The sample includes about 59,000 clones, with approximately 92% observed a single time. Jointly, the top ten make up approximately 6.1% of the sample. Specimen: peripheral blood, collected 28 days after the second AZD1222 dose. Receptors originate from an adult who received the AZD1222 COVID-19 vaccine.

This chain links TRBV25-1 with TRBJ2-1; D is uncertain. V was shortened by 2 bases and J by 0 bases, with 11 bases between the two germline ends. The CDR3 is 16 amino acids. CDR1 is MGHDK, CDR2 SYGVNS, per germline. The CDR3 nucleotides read TGTGCCAGCAGTGAACGTCTGGATTTCTCCTACAATGAGCAGTTCTTC. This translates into CASSERLDFSYNEQFF.

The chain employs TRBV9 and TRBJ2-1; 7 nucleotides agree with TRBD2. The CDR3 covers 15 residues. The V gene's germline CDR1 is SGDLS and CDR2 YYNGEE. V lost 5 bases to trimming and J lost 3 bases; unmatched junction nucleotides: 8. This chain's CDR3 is CASSALAVGYNEQFF. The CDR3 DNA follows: TGTGCCAGCAGTGCTCTAGCGGTTGGCTACAATGAGCAGTTCTTC.

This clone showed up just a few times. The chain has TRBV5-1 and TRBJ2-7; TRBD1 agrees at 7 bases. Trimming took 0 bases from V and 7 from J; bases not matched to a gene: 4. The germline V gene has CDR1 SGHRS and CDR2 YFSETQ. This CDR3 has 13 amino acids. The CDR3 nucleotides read TGCGCCAGCAGCTTGGGACAGGGTGGAGAGCAGTACTTC. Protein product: CASSLGQGGEQYF.

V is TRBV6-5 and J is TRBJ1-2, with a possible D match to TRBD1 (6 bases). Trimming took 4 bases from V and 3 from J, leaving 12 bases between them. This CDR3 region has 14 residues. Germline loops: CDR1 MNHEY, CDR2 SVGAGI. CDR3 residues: CASSSGGLDYGYTF. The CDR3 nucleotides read TGTGCCAGCAGTTCCGGGGGGCTGGACTATGGCTACACCTTC.

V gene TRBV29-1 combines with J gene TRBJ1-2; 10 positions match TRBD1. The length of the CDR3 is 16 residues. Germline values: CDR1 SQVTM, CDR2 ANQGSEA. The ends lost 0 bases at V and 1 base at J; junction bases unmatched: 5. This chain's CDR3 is CSVEDEGTGVNYGYTF. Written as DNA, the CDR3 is TGCAGCGTTGAAGATGAAGGGACAGGGGTTAACTATGGCTACACCTTC. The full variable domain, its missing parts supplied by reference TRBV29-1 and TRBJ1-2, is SAVISQKPSRDICQRGTSLTIQCQVDSQVTMMFWYRQQPGQSLTLIATANQGSEATYESGFVIDKFPISRPNLTFSTLTVSNMSPEDSSIYLCSVEDEGTGVNYGYTFGSGTRLTVV.

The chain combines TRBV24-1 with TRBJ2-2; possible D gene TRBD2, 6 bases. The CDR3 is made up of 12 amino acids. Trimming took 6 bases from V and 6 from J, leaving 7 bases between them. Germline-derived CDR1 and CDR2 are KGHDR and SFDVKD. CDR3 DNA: TGTGCCACCAGTCGGGGGTCCGGGGAGCTGTTTTTT. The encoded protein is CATSRGSGELFF.

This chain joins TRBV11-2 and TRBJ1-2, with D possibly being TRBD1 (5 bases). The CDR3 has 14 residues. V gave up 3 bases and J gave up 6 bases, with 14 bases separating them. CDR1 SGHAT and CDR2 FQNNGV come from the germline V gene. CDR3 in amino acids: CASSFASQGDGYTF. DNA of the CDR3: TGTGCCAGCAGCTTCGCCTCCCAGGGAGATGGCTACACCTTC.

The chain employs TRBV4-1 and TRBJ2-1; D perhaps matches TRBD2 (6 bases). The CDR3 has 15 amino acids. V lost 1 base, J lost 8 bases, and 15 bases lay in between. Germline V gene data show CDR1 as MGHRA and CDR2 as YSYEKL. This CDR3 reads CASSQVGLAADEQFF. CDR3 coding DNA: TGCGCCAGCAGCCAAGTTGGGTTAGCGGCCGATGAGCAGTTCTTC.

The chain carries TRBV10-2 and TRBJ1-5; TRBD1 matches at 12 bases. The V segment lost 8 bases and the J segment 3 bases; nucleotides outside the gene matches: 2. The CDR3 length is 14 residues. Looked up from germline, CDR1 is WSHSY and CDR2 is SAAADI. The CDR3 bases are TGCGCCAGCCGGGACAGGGGGCCCAATCAGCCCCAGCATTTT. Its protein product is CASRDRGPNQPQHF.

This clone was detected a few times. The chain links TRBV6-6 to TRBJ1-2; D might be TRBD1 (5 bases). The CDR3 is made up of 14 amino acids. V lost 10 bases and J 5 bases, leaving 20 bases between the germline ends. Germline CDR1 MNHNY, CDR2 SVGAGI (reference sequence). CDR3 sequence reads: CATSEGSGGYGYTF. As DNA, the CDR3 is TGTGCCACCTCCGAAGGATCGGGGGGGTATGGCTACACCTTC.

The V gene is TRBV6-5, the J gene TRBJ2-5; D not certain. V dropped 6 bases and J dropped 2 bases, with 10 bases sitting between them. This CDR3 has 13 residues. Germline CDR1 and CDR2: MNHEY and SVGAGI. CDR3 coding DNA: TGTGCCAGCAGGCCCCCTAGACAAGAGACCCAGTACTTC. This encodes CASRPPRQETQYF.

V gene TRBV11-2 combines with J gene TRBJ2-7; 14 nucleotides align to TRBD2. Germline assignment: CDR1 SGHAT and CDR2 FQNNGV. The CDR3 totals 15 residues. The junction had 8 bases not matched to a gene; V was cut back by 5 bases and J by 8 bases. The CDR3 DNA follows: TGTGCCAGCAGCCCCAGACTAGCGGGAGGGATCAAGCAGTACTTC. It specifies CASSPRLAGGIKQYF.

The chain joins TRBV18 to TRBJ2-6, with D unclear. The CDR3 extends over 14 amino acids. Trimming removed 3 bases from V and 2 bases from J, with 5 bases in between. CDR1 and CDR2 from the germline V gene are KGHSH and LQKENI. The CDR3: CASSPLPGANVLTF. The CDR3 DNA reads TGTGCCAGCTCACCGCTGCCTGGGGCCAACGTCCTGACTTTC.

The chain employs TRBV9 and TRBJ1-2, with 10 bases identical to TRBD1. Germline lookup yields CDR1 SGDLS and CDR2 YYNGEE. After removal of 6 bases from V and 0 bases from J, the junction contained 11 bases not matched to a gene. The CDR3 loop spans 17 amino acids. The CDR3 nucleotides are TGTGCCAGCACCCTTACCGGGACAGGGGAAGCTAACTATGGCTACACCTTC. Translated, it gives CASTLTGTGEANYGYTF.

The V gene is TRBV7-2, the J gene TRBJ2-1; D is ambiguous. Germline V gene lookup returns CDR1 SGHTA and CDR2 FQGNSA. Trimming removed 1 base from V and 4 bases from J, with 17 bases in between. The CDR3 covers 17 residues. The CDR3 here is CASSLDQRRLEYNEQFF. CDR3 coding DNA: TGTGCCAGCAGCTTAGACCAAAGGCGGCTTGAATACAATGAGCAGTTCTTC.

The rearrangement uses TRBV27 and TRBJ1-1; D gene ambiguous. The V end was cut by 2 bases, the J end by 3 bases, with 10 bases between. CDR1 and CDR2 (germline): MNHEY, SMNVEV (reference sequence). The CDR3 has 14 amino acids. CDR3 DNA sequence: TGTGCCAGCAGTTTAGGGGTTCGGGACACTGAAGCTTTCTTT. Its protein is CASSLGVRDTEAFF.

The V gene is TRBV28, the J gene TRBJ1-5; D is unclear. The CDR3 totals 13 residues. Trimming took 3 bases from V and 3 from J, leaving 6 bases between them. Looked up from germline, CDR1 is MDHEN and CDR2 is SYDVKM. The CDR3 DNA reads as TGTGCCAGCAGTTTGTCATTCAATCAGCCCCAGCATTTT. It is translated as CASSLSFNQPQHF.

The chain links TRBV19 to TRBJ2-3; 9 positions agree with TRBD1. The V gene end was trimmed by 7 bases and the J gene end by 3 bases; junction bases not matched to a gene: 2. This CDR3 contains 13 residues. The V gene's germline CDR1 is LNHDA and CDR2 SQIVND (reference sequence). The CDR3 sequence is CASKGQGTDTQYF. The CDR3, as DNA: TGTGCCAGTAAGGGACAGGGAACAGATACGCAGTATTTT.

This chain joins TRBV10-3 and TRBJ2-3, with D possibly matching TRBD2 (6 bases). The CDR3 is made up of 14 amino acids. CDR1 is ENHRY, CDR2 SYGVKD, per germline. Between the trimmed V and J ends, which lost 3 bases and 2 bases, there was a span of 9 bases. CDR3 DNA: TGTGCCATCAGTGATGGGGACTCCACAGATACGCAGTATTTT. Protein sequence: CAISDGDSTDTQYF.

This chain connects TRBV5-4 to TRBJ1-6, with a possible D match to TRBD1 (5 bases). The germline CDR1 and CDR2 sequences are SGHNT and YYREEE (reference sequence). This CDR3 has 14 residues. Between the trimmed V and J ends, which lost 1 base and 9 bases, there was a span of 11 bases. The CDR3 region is CASSLSRAGSPLHF. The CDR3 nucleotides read TGTGCCAGCAGCTTGTCCAGGGCGGGTTCACCCCTCCACTTT.

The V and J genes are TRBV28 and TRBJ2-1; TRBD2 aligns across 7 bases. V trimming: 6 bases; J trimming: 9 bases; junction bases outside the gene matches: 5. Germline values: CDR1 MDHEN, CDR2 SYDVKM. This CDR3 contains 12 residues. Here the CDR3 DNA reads TGTGCCAGCAGAAGCCAGCGGGGTGAGCAGTTCTTC. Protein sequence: CASRSQRGEQFF.

CDR3 sequence reads: CASSLISEGGFKNEQFF. For the CDR3, the DNA is TGTGCCAGCAGCTTAATCTCCGAGGGAGGGTTTAAAAATGAGCAGTTCTTC. The rearrangement uses TRBV11-2 and TRBJ2-1, with TRBD2 identical over 7 bases. The trim removed 2 bases at V and 7 bases at J, leaving 14 bases unmatched. CDR1 and CDR2 (germline): SGHAT, FQNNGV. The length of the CDR3 is 17 residues. The full variable domain, rest sourced from reference TRBV11-2 and TRBJ2-1, is EAGVAQSPRYKIIEKRQSVAFWCNPISGHATLYWYQQILGQGPKLLIQFQNNGVVDDSQLPKDRFSAERLKGVDSTLKIQPAKLEDSAVYLCASSLISEGGFKNEQFFGPGTRLTVL.

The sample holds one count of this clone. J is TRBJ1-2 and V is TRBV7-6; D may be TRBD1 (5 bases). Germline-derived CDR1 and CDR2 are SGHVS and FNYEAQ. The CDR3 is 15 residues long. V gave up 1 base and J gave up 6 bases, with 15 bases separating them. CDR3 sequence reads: CASSLGGGAGNGYTF. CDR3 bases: TGTGCCAGCAGCTTAGGAGGAGGGGCTGGAAATGGCTACACCTTC.

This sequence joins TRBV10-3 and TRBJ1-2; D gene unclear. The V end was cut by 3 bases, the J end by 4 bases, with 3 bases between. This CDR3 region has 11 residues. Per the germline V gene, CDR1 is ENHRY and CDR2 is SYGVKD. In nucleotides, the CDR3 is TGTGCCATCAGTGAAAGCTATGGCTACACCTTC. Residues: CAISESYGYTF.

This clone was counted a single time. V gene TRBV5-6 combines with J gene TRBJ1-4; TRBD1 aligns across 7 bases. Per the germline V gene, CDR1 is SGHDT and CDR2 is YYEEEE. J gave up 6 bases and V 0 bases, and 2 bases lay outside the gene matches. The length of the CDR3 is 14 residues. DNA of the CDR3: TGTGCCAGCAGCTTGGGACAGGGCCATGAAAAACTGTTTTTT. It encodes CASSLGQGHEKLFF. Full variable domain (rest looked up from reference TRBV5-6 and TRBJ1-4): DAGVTQSPTHLIKTRGQQVTLRCSPKSGHDTVSWYQQALGQGPQFIFQYYEEEERQRGNFPDRFSGHQFPNYSSELNVNALLLGDSALYLCASSLGQGHEKLFFGSGTQLSVL.

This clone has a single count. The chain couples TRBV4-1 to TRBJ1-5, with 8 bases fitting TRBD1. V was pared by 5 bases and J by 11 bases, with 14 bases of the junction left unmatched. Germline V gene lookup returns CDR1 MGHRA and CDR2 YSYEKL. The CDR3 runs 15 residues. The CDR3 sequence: CASSAIPGPQGAQHF. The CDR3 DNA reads TGCGCCAGCAGCGCGATTCCGGGGCCACAGGGGGCCCAGCATTTT.

The CDR3 bases are TGTGCCAGCAGCTTAGGTGATGAAAAACTGTTTTTT. Protein sequence: CASSLGDEKLFF. V is TRBV11-2 and J is TRBJ1-4, with no clear D. V was clipped by 1 base and J by 6 bases, with 3 bases between them. Germline CDR1 is SGHAT and CDR2 is FQNNGV. The length of the CDR3 is 12 residues.

CDR3 sequence reads: CSVSRTARYEQYF. The CDR3 bases are TGCAGCGTTTCTCGGACAGCAAGGTACGAGCAGTACTTC. The J gene is TRBJ2-7, the V gene TRBV29-1; D possibly corresponds to TRBD1 (6 bases). With 5 bases removed from V and 4 bases from J, the gap between germline ends came to 15 bases. Germline CDR1 and CDR2: SQVTM and ANQGSEA. The length of the CDR3 is 13 residues.

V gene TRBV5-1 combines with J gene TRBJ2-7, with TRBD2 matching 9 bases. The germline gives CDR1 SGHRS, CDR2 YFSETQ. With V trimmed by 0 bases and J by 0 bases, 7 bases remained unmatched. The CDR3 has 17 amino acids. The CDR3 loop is CASSLAPSGKASYEQYF. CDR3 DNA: TGCGCCAGCAGCTTGGCCCCTAGCGGGAAAGCCTCCTACGAGCAGTACTTC.

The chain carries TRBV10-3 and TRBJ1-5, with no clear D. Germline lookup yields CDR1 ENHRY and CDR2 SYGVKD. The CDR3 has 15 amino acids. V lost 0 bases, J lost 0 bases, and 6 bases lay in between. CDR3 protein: CAISESRDSNQPQHF. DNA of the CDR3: TGTGCCATCAGTGAGTCTAGGGATAGCAATCAGCCCCAGCATTTT.

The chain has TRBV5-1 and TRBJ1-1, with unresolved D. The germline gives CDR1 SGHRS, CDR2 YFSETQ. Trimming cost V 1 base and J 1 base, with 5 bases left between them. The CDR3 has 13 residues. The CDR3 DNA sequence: TGCGCCAGCAGCTTGAGGCCGAACACTGAAGCTTTCTTT. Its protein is CASSLRPNTEAFF.

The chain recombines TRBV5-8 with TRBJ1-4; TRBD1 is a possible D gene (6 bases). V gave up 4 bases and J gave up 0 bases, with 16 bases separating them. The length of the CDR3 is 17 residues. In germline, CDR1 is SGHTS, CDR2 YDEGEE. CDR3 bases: TGTGCCAGCAGCCCTCGGGACAATTCTGCAACTAATGAAAAACTGTTTTTT. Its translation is CASSPRDNSATNEKLFF.